This T cell receptor beta chain is from a study of cytomegalovirus exposure and HLA in healthy donors. Broader study findings: V- and J-gene trimming in TCR beta was tied to a missense DCLRE1C variant by an analysis performed later.

About this clone itself: Its antigen is not known.

All donors participated as healthy donors of bone marrow. PCR was performed using 60 Vbeta and 13 Jbeta primers. Sequencing used immunoSEQ multiplex PCR; TCRdb keeps in-frame clones, though not all of them. The table has about 120,000 clones, 70% to 90% seen once. The CDR3 consists of 15 residues. Between the trimmed V and J ends, which lost 2 bases and 0 bases, there was a span of 8 bases. Germline V gene lookup returns CDR1 SGHRS and CDR2 YFSETQ. The origin of this receptor is a middle-aged man in good health and CMV-seronegative. J is TRBJ2-2 and V is TRBV5-1, with D unclear. Sequenced input: PBMCs. CDR3 residues: CASSFATANTGELFF. The CDR3 DNA reads as TGCGCCAGCAGCTTTGCCACGGCGAACACCGGGGAGCTGTTTTTT.